This T cell receptor (beta chain) was captured in a study of blood T cell repertoires in COVID-19. Study overall: The samples span acute and convalescent COVID-19 from the United States, Italy and Spain.

V dropped 6 bases and J dropped 6 bases, with 10 bases sitting between them. The CDR3 extends over 12 amino acids. Each recovered donor of Cohort 3 presented with two negative PCRs, clearance, or symptom resolution. Data came from immunoSEQ multiplex PCR; TCRdb stores just in-frame clones and leaves some out. The sample includes around 500,000 clones, about 85% of them seen just once. The gene calls are TRBV12-3 or TRBV12-4 and TRBJ2-3; TRBD1 is a possible D gene (5 bases). This sequence originates from a woman aged 55-69 years who had recovered from COVID-19. The sample consisted of PBMCs or T cells enriched from blood (not recorded which). The CDR3 DNA reads as TGTGCCAGCAGCGTTGGGGCGGATACGCAGTATTTT. This codes for CASSVGADTQYF.